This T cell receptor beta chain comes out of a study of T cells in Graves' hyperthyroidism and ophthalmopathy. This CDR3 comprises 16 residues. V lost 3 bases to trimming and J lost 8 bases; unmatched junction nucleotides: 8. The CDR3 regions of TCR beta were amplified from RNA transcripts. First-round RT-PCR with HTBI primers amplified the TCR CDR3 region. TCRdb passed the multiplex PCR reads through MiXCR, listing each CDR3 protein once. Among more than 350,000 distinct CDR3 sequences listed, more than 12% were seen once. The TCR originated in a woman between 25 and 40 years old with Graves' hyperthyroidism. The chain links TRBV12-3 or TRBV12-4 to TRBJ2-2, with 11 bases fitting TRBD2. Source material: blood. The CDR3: CASSFRAASGRGELFF. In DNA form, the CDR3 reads TGTGCCAGCAGTTTTCGAGCGGCTAGCGGGAGGGGGGAGCTGTTTTTT.